This TCR beta chain came from a study of metastatic and nonmetastatic thyroid tumors. This clone came up many times. Other DNA sequences in this sample translate to the same CDR3. CDR1 and CDR2 (germline): SGHTA, FQGTGA. This CDR3 spans 13 amino acids. Trimming cost V 1 base and J 6 bases, with 8 bases left between them. Patients were all untreated before their thyroid surgery. Through MiXCR, TCRdb re-clonotyped the PCR reads. In the table there are about 16,000 clones, roughly 26% of which are singletons. The origin of this receptor is a male donor with papillary thyroid cancer or a benign thyroid nodule (not recorded which). Some clones in this sample may be carry-over from other donors' samples. Sequencing used tumor tissue. The chain carries TRBV7-3 and TRBJ2-3; D ambiguous. The CDR3 loop reads CASSLSGSDTQYF. DNA for the CDR3: TGTGCCAGCAGCTTAAGCGGATCCGATACGCAGTATTTT.